Here is one T cell receptor beta chain with its context. Its antigen is not identified. Time point defined: week 47, end of study. The content of each vaccine dose was 300 ug of mutant IDH1 20-mer peptide, and topical imiquimod accompanied it. The data were produced by immunoSEQ multiplex PCR, yet TCRdb's version contains in-frame clones alone and is incomplete. The table lists around 30,000 clones, roughly nine tenths of them singletons. Germline V lookup: CDR1 SGHDT, CDR2 YYEEEE. Trimming stripped 0 bases from V and 1 base from J, with 4 bases between. This CDR3 contains 13 residues. The data were obtained in a study of a mutant IDH1 vaccine in newly diagnosed glioma. About the study: With temozolomide cycles, or 4-6 weeks after radiotherapy alone, vaccination was started.

Points from the study as a whole: Top peripheral T cell clonotype shifts appeared unrelated to pseudoprogression.

The sequencing used PBMCs, collected from a glioma patient whose treatment included an IDH1 peptide vaccine. This sequence originates from a man in his forties or fifties with glioma. The genes are TRBV5-6 and TRBJ1-2; D gene unclear. In DNA, the CDR3 is TGTGCCAGCAGCTTGGAGGGTAACTATGGCTACACCTTC. Translation gives CASSLEGNYGYTF.